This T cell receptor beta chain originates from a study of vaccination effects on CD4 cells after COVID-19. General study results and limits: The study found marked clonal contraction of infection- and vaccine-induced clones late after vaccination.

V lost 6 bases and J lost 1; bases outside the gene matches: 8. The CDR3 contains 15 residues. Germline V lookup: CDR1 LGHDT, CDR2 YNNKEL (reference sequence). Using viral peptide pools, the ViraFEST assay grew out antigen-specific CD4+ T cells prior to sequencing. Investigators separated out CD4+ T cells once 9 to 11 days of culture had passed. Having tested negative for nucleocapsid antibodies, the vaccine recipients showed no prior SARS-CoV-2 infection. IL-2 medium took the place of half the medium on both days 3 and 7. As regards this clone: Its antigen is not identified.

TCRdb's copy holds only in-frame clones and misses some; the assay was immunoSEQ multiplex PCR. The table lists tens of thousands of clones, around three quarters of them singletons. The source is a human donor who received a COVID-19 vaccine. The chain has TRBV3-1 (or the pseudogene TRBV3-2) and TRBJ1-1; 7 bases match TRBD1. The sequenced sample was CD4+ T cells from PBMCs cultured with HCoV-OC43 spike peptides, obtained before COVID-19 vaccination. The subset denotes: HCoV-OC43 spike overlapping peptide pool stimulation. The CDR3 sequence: CASRPSWTGNTEAFF. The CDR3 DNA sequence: TGTGCCAGCAGGCCAAGTTGGACAGGGAACACTGAAGCTTTCTTT.